Following are 27 T cell receptor beta chains from one sample sequenced in a study of shared clonotypes between healthy human individuals. TCRdb's table, derived via immunoSEQ multiplex PCR, lists solely in-frame clones and lacks some. The table has approximately 840,000 clones, 90% to 97% seen once; the top ten hold about 0.21%. Only CD45RO-negative cells positively selected for CCR7 counted as naive CD8 cells, so terminally differentiated effector memory CD45RA+ cells were excluded. The sequenced sample was naive CD8+ T cells sorted from blood. Source of these receptors: a man aged 30 to 45 in good health.

This sequence joins TRBV30 and TRBJ2-3; 11 nucleotides agree with TRBD2. The V gene end was trimmed by 4 bases and the J gene end by 5 bases; junction bases not matched to a gene: 5. Germline V lookup: CDR1 GTSNPN, CDR2 SVGIG (reference sequence). This CDR3 is 14 amino acids long. CDR3 residues: CAWNLAGGIDTQYF. In nucleotides, the CDR3 is TGTGCCTGGAATCTAGCGGGAGGAATAGATACGCAGTATTTT.

This chain connects TRBV5-5 to TRBJ2-2; TRBD1 agrees at 8 bases. The CDR3 contains 17 residues. V lost 0 bases and J lost 4; bases outside the gene matches: 8. The V gene's germline CDR1 is SGHKS and CDR2 YYEKEE (reference sequence). This chain's CDR3 is CASSLVRTGRSTGELFF. CDR3 bases: TGTGCCAGCAGCTTGGTCCGGACAGGGAGAAGCACCGGGGAGCTGTTTTTT.

This sequence joins TRBV5-8 and TRBJ2-5; TRBD2 matches 9 bases. Germline-derived CDR1 and CDR2 are SGHTS and YDEGEE. This CDR3 is 16 amino acids long. The junction had 13 bases not matched to a gene; V was cut back by 4 bases and J by 6 bases. Here the CDR3 DNA reads TGTGCCAGCAGCCCCGGGGTAGCGGGAGTATGGAAGACCCAGTACTTC. It is translated as CASSPGVAGVWKTQYF.

V gene TRBV19 combines with J gene TRBJ1-1, with 7 bases lining up with TRBD1. The junction had 10 bases not matched to a gene; V was cut back by 6 bases and J by 0 bases. The CDR3 is 16 amino acids. The germline V gene encodes CDR1 LNHDA and CDR2 SQIVND (reference sequence). DNA of the CDR3: TGTGCCAGTAGACCCTTCTATAGGGGGCTGAACACTGAAGCTTTCTTT. Translating gives CASRPFYRGLNTEAFF. The variable domain in full, completed from reference TRBV19 and TRBJ1-1, reads DGGITQSPKYLFRKEGQNVTLSCEQNLNHDAMYWYRQDPGQGLRLIYYSQIVNDFQKGDIAEGYSVSREKKESFPLTVTSAQKNPTAFYLCASRPFYRGLNTEAFFGQGTRLTVV.

The CDR3 spells CASSPPGLAGSYNEQFF. The CDR3 coding sequence is TGTGCCAGCAGTCCACCGGGACTAGCGGGATCCTACAATGAGCAGTTCTTC. The chain recombines TRBV27 with TRBJ2-1; 13 bases are a match to TRBD2. The CDR3 is 17 residues long. Germline values: CDR1 MNHEY, CDR2 SMNVEV (reference sequence). V trimming: 5 bases; J trimming: 1 base; junction bases outside the gene matches: 5.

This clone turned up a few times. This rearrangement joins TRBV7-8 to TRBJ1-2; 10 nucleotides match TRBD1. There are 15 residues in the CDR3. V dropped 3 bases and J dropped 8; count of bases not matched to a gene: 9. Germline lookup yields CDR1 SGHVS and CDR2 FQNEAQ. The DNA for the CDR3 is TGTGCCAGCAGCTTCGACAGGGGGCTTCAGTACGGCTACACCTTC. Its protein is CASSFDRGLQYGYTF.

The chain recombines TRBV13 with TRBJ1-3; D might be TRBD1 (6 bases). The germline V gene encodes CDR1 PRHDT and CDR2 FYEKMQ (reference sequence). The CDR3 spans 14 residues. With 3 bases removed from V and 4 bases from J, the gap between germline ends came to 10 bases. The CDR3 DNA sequence: TGTGCCAGCAGCTTTGCGACAGGAGGAAACACCATATATTTT. Translating it yields CASSFATGGNTIYF.

The chain recombines TRBV30 with TRBJ2-5; either TRBD1 or TRBD2 may fit D (5 bases each). CDR3 length equals 13 residues. CDR1 is GTSNPN, CDR2 SVGIG, per germline (reference sequence). The CDR3 loop reads CAGSLGTQETQYF. DNA of the CDR3: TGTGCGGGAAGTCTGGGGACCCAAGAGACCCAGTACTTC.

The gene calls are TRBV9 and TRBJ2-2; D is undetermined. Germline lookup yields CDR1 SGDLS and CDR2 YYNGEE. This CDR3 is built from 14 residues. The V gene lost 4 bases and the J gene lost 1 base, with 8 bases spanning the gap. This CDR3 reads CASSLQRNTGELFF. The CDR3 DNA reads as TGTGCCAGCAGCTTACAGCGGAACACCGGGGAGCTGTTTTTT.

The J gene is TRBJ2-7, the V gene TRBV2, with no clear D. The CDR3 contains 12 residues. Germline CDR1 is SNHLY and CDR2 is FYNNEI. Trimming shortened V by 6 bases and J by 5 bases, and 11 bases separated the two germline ends. This CDR3 reads CASSRDIDEQYF. Here the CDR3 DNA reads TGTGCCAGCAGCCGAGACATCGACGAGCAGTACTTC.

V usage is TRBV5-5 and J usage is TRBJ1-1; TRBD1 is a possible D gene (6 bases). Germline values: CDR1 SGHKS, CDR2 YYEKEE (reference sequence). This CDR3 contains 14 residues. V dropped 4 bases and J dropped 4 bases, with 14 bases sitting between them. CDR3 bases: TGTGCCAGCAGCCCTGAGGACAGAGGCACTGAAGCTTTCTTT. Residues: CASSPEDRGTEAFF.

The rearrangement links TRBV6-1 to TRBJ2-7; 7 bases line up with TRBD2. V gave up 8 bases and J gave up 3 bases; unmatched junction bases: 1. Per germline, CDR1 MNHNS and CDR2 SASEGT. The CDR3 is 11 residues long. The CDR3 DNA reads TGTGCCAGCGGGGGGGTCTACGAGCAGTACTTC. Its protein is CASGGVYEQYF.

The rearrangement links TRBV7-9 to TRBJ2-7; D possibly uses TRBD1 or TRBD2 (5 bases each). The CDR3 runs to 13 residues. Trimming took 11 bases from V and 0 from J, leaving 14 bases between them. The germline gives CDR1 SEHNR, CDR2 FQNEAQ (reference sequence). The DNA of the CDR3 is TGTGCCGGGAGAGGGGCGAGCTCCTACGAGCAGTACTTC. This sequence encodes CAGRGASSYEQYF.

The chain is built from TRBV4-1 and TRBJ2-5; no firm D call. Germline lookup yields CDR1 MGHRA and CDR2 YSYEKL. There are 15 residues in the CDR3. Trimming took 3 bases from V and 4 from J, leaving 15 bases between them. This CDR3 reads CASSQGLSWTETQYF. The CDR3 DNA reads as TGCGCCAGCAGCCAGGGCCTGAGTTGGACAGAGACCCAGTACTTC.

The rearrangement joins TRBV2 to TRBJ2-7, with D tentatively TRBD2 (6 bases). The CDR3 covers 14 residues. The V end was cut by 7 bases, the J end by 2 bases, with 15 bases between. CDR1 and CDR2 (germline): SNHLY, FYNNEI. This CDR3 is CASTGVLNAYEQYF. The DNA of the CDR3 is TGTGCCAGCACGGGGGTCTTAAATGCCTACGAGCAGTACTTC.

The rearrangement links TRBV30 to TRBJ2-1; no reliable D call. Germline CDR1 and CDR2: GTSNPN and SVGIG (reference sequence). This CDR3 is 16 amino acids long. The DNA of the CDR3 is TGTGCTTTGGAAGGCCGGTTGTCCGGCTCCTACAATGAGCAGTTCTTC. As protein: CALEGRLSGSYNEQFF.

The V gene is TRBV29-1, the J gene TRBJ2-1; 10 positions match TRBD2. Germline loops: CDR1 SQVTM, CDR2 ANQGSEA. J was trimmed by 3 bases and V by 4 bases; bases with no gene match: 9. The CDR3 extends over 16 amino acids. The CDR3 spells CSVVWWGTSDYNEQFF. The CDR3 nucleotides read TGCAGCGTTGTTTGGTGGGGGACTAGCGACTACAATGAGCAGTTCTTC.

The genes are TRBV7-9 and TRBJ2-7; D ambiguous. The V end was cut by 4 bases, the J end by 5 bases, with 12 bases between. CDR3 length: 13 residues. Germline V gene lookup returns CDR1 SEHNR and CDR2 FQNEAQ (reference sequence). The CDR3 DNA sequence: TGTGCCAGCAGCTCAGCCAGTGATCACGAGCAGTACTTC. Residues: CASSSASDHEQYF.

V gene TRBV7-6 combines with J gene TRBJ2-2; possible D gene TRBD2, 6 bases. Germline-derived CDR1 and CDR2 are SGHVS and FNYEAQ. The V end was cut by 2 bases, the J end by 5 bases, with 15 bases between. The CDR3 sequence is 16 residues long. CDR3 coding DNA: TGTGCCAGCAGCTTACTGGGGGAGGTATCTACCGGGGAGCTGTTTTTT. This gives the protein CASSLLGEVSTGELFF.

DNA for the CDR3: TGTGCCAGCAGCTTGTTCGAGTTAGCGGGAGGGACAGATACGCAGTATTTT. Its protein product is CASSLFELAGGTDTQYF. This rearrangement joins TRBV5-4 to TRBJ2-3, with TRBD2 matching over 11 bases. This CDR3 is built from 17 residues. CDR1 is SGHNT and CDR2 is YYREEE in the germline V gene (reference sequence). Trimming at V came to 1 base and at J to 3 bases, leaving 7 bases not matched to a gene.

The chain is built from TRBV11-2 and TRBJ2-3, with D unclear. V lost 0 bases to trimming and J lost 4 bases, with 20 bases between them. The germline V gene has CDR1 SGHAT and CDR2 FQNNGV. This CDR3 spans 18 amino acids. CDR3 sequence (DNA): TGTGCCAGCAGCTTAGATTCCCTTGCTAATTTCGATTCAGATACGCAGTATTTT. It encodes CASSLDSLANFDSDTQYF.

The V gene is TRBV7-9, the J gene TRBJ2-7; 8 bases map to TRBD1. This CDR3 contains 17 residues. The V gene end was trimmed by 4 bases and the J gene end by 5 bases; junction bases not matched to a gene: 16. Germline V lookup: CDR1 SEHNR, CDR2 FQNEAQ (reference sequence). As DNA, the CDR3 is TGTGCCAGCAGCTCACCGCCAACCGGGACAGGTGGCCACGAGCAGTACTTC. Encoded protein: CASSSPPTGTGGHEQYF.

The chain employs TRBV5-5 and TRBJ2-6; TRBD1 matches at 7 bases. There are 18 residues in the CDR3. The germline V gene has CDR1 SGHKS and CDR2 YYEKEE (reference sequence). The V segment lost 0 bases and the J segment 5 bases; nucleotides outside the gene matches: 11. CDR3 in DNA: TGTGCCAGCAGCTTGGTGGGGACAGACGCCTTCTGGGCCAACGTCCTGACTTTC. It yields the protein CASSLVGTDAFWANVLTF.

CDR3 region: CASSIGPNIYEQYF. CDR3 sequence (DNA): TGTGCCAGTAGTATAGGACCTAATATCTACGAGCAGTACTTC. V usage is TRBV19 and J usage is TRBJ2-7; D remains unclear. V was pared by 1 base and J by 3 bases, with 10 bases between. The length of the CDR3 is 14 residues. Germline CDR1 LNHDA, CDR2 SQIVND (reference sequence).

This chain connects TRBV5-6 to TRBJ2-7; D is unresolved. The germline CDR1 and CDR2 sequences are SGHDT and YYEEEE. The germline V and J ends were trimmed by 2 bases and 3 bases, with 12 bases remaining between them. This CDR3 comprises 14 residues. The CDR3 coding sequence is TGTGCCAGCAGCTTAAAGCCTACTTTCTACGAGCAGTACTTC. This translates into CASSLKPTFYEQYF. Full variable domain (missing parts from reference TRBV5-6 and TRBJ2-7): DAGVTQSPTHLIKTRGQQVTLRCSPKSGHDTVSWYQQALGQGPQFIFQYYEEEERQRGNFPDRFSGHQFPNYSSELNVNALLLGDSALYLCASSLKPTFYEQYFGPGTRLTVT.

This chain links TRBV6-5 with TRBJ1-1; 7 nucleotides align to TRBD1. The CDR3 contains 14 residues. Germline CDR1 is MNHEY and CDR2 is SVGAGI. After removal of 6 bases from V and 2 bases from J, the junction contained 6 bases not matched to a gene. CDR3 amino acids: CASSSGGANTEAFF. The CDR3 nucleotides read TGTGCCAGCAGCTCAGGGGGGGCCAACACTGAAGCTTTCTTT.

This chain links TRBV29-1 with TRBJ2-1; 9 bases agree with TRBD1. The germline gives CDR1 SQVTM, CDR2 ANQGSEA. This CDR3 comprises 16 residues. In nucleotides, the CDR3 is TGCAGTTATTGGGTCCCGGACAGGGGCACATACAATGAGCAGTTCTTC. This codes for CSYWVPDRGTYNEQFF.